In this sample, the clone carrying this T cell receptor (beta chain) turned up once. The data originate from a study of OX40 agonist ivuxolimab in advanced cancers. Trimming cost V 0 bases and J 4 bases; bases outside gene matches: 7. Germline CDR1 reads SGHNT; CDR2 reads YYREEE (reference sequence). The CDR3 has 17 residues. The data were produced by immunoSEQ multiplex PCR, yet TCRdb's version contains in-frame clones alone and is incomplete. The profile shows approximately 78,000 clones, 88% of them singletons. The TCR sequence derives from an adult with an advanced solid tumor such as melanoma, head and neck, liver or kidney cancer. This sequence joins TRBV5-4 and TRBJ2-2, with TRBD2 matching 9 bases. The sequencing here drew on CD4+ or CD8+ T cells sorted from blood, taken in a trial of the OX40 agonist ivuxolimab. This CDR3 is CASSLAYGGGGTGELFF. CDR3 DNA sequence: TGTGCCAGCAGCTTGGCCTATGGCGGGGGGGGCACCGGGGAGCTGTTTTTT.